This TCR beta chain was sequenced during a study of CD8+CD57+ T cells in acquired aplastic anemia. Study background: Healthy donors averaged roughly 11 million reads for CD4+ cells.

Profiling that covered TCR beta VDJ and CDR3 relied on genomic DNA as its template. TCRdb fed the reads into MiXCR, producing one record per CDR3 protein. Among some 220,000 distinct CDR3 sequences listed, about a third were seen once. The V end lost 3 bases, the J end lost 0 bases, and 12 bases lay between the germline ends. CDR1 LNHDA and CDR2 SQIVND come from the germline V gene (reference sequence). This CDR3 is built from 16 residues. This clonotype came up many times. The J gene is TRBJ2-4, the V gene TRBV19; D is possibly TRBD1 (6 bases). The sample consisted of sorted CD4+, CD8+, or CD8+CD57+ T cells (not recorded which) from PBMCs. This clonotype was obtained from a human donor in good health, serving as a control. The CDR3 is CASSIGQIRAKNIQYF. The CDR3 nucleotides are TGTGCCAGTAGTATCGGACAGATCCGAGCCAAAAACATTCAGTACTTC. Drawing the rest from reference TRBV19 and TRBJ2-4, the complete variable domain is DGGITQSPKYLFRKEGQNVTLSCEQNLNHDAMYWYRQDPGQGLRLIYYSQIVNDFQKGDIAEGYSVSREKKESFPLTVTSAQKNPTAFYLCASSIGQIRAKNIQYFGAGTRLSVL.